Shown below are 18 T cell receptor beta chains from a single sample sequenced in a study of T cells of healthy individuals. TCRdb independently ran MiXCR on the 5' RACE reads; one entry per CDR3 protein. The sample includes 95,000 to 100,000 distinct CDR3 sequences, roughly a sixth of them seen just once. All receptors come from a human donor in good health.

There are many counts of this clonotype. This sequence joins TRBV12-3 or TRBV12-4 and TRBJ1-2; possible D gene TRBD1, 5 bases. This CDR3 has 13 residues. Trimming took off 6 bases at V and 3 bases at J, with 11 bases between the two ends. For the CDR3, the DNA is TGTGCCAGCAGCCCCAGACAGTACTATGGCTACACCTTC. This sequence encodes CASSPRQYYGYTF.

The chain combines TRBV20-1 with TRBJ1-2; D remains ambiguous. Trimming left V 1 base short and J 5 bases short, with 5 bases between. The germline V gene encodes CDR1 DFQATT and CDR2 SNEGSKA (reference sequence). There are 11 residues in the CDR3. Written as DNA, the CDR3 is TGCAGTGCTAGAGGGCCGTATGGCTACACCTTC. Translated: CSARGPYGYTF.

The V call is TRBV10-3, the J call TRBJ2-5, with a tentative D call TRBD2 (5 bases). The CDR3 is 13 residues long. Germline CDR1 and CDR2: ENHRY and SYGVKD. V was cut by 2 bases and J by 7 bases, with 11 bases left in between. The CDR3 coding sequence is TGTGCCATCAGTGAGACTAGTGATGGGACCCAGTACTTC. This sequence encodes CAISETSDGTQYF.

For the CDR3, the DNA is TGTGCCACCAGCAGAGATTTGGCAGACAATGAGCAGTTCTTC. Translating it yields CATSRDLADNEQFF. V is TRBV15 and J is TRBJ2-1; no reliable D call. Germline assignment: CDR1 LNHNV and CDR2 YYDKDF (reference sequence). The CDR3 contains 14 residues. Deletions cut 0 bases from V and 5 bases from J, with 8 bases between. The full variable domain, with the rest looked up from reference TRBV15 and TRBJ2-1, is DAMVIQNPRYQVTQFGKPVTLSCSQTLNHNVMYWYQQKSSQAPKLLFHYYDKDFNNEADTPDNFQSRRPNTSFCFLDIRSPGLGDTAMYLCATSRDLADNEQFFGPGTRLTVL.

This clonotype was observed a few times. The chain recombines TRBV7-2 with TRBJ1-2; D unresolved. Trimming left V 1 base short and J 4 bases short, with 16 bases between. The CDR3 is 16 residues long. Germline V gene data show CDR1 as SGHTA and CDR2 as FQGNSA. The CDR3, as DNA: TGTGCCAGCAGCTTAGATGGGTCTCCCTCTGTCTATGGCTACACCTTC. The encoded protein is CASSLDGSPSVYGYTF. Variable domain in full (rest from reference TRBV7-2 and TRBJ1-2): GAGVSQSPSNKVTEKGKDVELRCDPISGHTALYWYRQSLGQGLEFLIYFQGNSAPDKSGLPSDRFSAERTGGSVSTLTIQRTQQEDSAVYLCASSLDGSPSVYGYTFGSGTRLTVV.

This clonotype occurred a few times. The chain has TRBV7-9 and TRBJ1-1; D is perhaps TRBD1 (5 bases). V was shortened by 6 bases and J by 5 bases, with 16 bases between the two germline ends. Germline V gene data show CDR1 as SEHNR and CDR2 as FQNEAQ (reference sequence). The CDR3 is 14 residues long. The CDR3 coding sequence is TGTGCCAGCAGACCCCAGGGCGCGTCGACTGAAGCTTTCTTT. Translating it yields CASRPQGASTEAFF.

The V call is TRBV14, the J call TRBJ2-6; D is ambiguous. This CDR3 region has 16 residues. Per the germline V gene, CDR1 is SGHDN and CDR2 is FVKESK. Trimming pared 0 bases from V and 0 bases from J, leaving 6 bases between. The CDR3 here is CASSQDLSSGANVLTF. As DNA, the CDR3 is TGTGCCAGCAGCCAAGATCTAAGCTCTGGGGCCAACGTCCTGACTTTC.

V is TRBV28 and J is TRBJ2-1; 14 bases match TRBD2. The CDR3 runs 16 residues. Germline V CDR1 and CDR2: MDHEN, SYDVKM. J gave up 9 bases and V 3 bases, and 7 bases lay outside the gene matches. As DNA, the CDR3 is TGTGCCAGCAGTTTCCAGAGGACTAGCGGGAGGCCTGAGCAGTTCTTC. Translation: CASSFQRTSGRPEQFF. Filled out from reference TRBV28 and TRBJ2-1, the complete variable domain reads DVKVTQSSRYLVKRTGEKVFLECVQDMDHENMFWYRQDPGLGLRLIYFSYDVKMKEKGDIPEGYSVSREKKERFSLILESASTNQTSMYLCASSFQRTSGRPEQFFGPGTRLTVL.

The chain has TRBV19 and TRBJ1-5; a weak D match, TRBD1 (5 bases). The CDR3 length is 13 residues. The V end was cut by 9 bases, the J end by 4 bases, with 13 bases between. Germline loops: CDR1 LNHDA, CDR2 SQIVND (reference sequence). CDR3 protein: CASGEGRNQPQHF. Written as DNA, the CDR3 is TGTGCCAGCGGGGAGGGGAGAAATCAGCCCCAGCATTTT.

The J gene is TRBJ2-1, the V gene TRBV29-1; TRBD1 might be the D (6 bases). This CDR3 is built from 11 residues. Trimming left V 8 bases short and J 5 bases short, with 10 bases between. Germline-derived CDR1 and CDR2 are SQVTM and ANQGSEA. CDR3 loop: CSTRQDNEQFF. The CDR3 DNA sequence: TGCAGCACTCGACAGGACAATGAGCAGTTCTTC.

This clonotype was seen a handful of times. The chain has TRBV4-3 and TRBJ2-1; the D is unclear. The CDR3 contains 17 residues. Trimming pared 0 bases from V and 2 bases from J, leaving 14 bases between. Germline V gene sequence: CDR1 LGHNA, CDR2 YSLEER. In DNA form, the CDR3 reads TGCGCCAGCAGCCAAGATCGGAAGCTAATTACCTACAATGAGCAGTTCTTC. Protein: CASSQDRKLITYNEQFF.

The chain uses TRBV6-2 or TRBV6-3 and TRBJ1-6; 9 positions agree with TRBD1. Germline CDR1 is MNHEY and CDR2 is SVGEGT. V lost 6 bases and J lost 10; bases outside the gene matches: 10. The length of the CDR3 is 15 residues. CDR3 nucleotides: TGTGCCAGCAGCTATGGACAGGGGTTCGGATCACCCCTCCACTTT. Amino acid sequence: CASSYGQGFGSPLHF.

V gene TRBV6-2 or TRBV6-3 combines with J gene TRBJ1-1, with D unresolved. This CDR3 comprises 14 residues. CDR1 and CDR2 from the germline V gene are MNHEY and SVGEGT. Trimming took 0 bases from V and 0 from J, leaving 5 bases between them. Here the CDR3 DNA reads TGTGCCAGCAGTTACTCGAGGTTGAACACTGAAGCTTTCTTT. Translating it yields CASSYSRLNTEAFF.

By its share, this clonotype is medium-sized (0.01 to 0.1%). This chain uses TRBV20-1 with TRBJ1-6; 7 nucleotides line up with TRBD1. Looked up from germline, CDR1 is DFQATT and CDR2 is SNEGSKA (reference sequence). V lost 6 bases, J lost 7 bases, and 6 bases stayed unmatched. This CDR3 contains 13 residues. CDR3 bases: TGCAGTGCCCCCGGGACAGTAAATTCACCCCTCCACTTT. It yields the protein CSAPGTVNSPLHF.

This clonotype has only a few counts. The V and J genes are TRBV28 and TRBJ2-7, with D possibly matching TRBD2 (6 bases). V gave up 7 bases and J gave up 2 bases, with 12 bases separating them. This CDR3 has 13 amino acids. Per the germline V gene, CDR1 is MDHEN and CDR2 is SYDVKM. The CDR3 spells CASIGGGTYEQYF. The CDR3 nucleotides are TGTGCCAGCATTGGTGGAGGGACCTACGAGCAGTACTTC. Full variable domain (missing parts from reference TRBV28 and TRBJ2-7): DVKVTQSSRYLVKRTGEKVFLECVQDMDHENMFWYRQDPGLGLRLIYFSYDVKMKEKGDIPEGYSVSREKKERFSLILESASTNQTSMYLCASIGGGTYEQYFGPGTRLTVT.

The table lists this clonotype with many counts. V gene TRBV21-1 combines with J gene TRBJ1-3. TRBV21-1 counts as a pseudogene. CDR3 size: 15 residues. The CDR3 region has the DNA TGTGCCAGCAGCAGGGGAGGGGATCTTGGAAACACCATATATTTT. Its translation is CASSRGGDLGNTIYF.

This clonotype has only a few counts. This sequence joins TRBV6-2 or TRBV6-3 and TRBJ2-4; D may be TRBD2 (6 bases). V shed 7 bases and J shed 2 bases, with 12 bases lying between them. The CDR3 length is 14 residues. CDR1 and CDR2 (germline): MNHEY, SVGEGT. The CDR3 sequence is CASIPEGTKNIQYF. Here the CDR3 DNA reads TGTGCCAGCATCCCGGAGGGAACCAAAAACATTCAGTACTTC.

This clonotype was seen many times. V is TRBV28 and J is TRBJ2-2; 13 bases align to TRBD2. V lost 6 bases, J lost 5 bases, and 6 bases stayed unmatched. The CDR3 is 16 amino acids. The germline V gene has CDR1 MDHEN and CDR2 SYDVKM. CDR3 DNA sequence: TGTGCCAGCAGCCCAGGGACTAGCGGGAAGACCGGGGAGCTGTTTTTT. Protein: CASSPGTSGKTGELFF.